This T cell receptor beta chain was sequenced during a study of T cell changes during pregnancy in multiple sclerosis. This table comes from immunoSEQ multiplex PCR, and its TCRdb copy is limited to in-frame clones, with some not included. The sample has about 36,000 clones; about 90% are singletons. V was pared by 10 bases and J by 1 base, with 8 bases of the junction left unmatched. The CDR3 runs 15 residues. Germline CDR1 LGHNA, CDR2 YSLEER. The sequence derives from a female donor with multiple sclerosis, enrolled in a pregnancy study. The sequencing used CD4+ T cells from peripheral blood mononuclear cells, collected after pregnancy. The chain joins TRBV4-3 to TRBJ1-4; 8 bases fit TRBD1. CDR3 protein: CATKRDRLTNEKLFF. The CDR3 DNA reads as TGCGCCACCAAAAGGGACAGGCTAACTAATGAAAAACTGTTTTTT.